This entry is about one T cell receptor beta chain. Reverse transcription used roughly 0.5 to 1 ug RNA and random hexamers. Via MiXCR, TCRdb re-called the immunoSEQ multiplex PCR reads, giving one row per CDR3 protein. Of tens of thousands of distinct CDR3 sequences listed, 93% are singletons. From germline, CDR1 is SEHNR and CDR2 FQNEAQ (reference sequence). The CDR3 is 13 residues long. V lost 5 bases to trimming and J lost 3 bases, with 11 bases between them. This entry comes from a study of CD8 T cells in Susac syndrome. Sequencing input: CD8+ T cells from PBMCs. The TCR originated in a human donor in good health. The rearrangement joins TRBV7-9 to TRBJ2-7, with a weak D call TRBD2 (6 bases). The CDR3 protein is CASSGTPLYEQYF. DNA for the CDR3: TGTGCCAGCAGCGGGACTCCACTCTACGAGCAGTACTTC.